Below, one T cell receptor (beta chain) is given with its context. The antigen remains unidentified. This sample was taken from a study of blood T cells in healthy people across ages. Broader study findings: Higher diversity and more naive CD4+ cells were features of long-lived donors, compared to aged donors.

For the second PCR, which ran for about 7 to 11 cycles, a sample-barcoded 5' primer and a J-beta primer mix were used. A minimum of 2.5 million CDR3-containing paired-end reads was obtained for each sample. Using its own MiXCR run on the 5' RACE reads, TCRdb lists one record per CDR3 protein. The sample lists roughly 1,700,000 distinct CDR3 sequences, under 30% occurring once. The J segment lost 6 bases and the V segment lost 1 base, leaving 5 bases of the junction unmatched. CDR1 and CDR2 from the germline V gene are SGHTA and FQGNSA. The CDR3 contains 15 residues. This clonotype was obtained from a woman aged 25 to 45 in good health. The specimen was blood. This chain joins TRBV7-2 and TRBJ2-1; 8 positions match TRBD2. This chain's CDR3 is CASSLESGSFNEQFF. As DNA, the CDR3 is TGTGCCAGCAGCTTAGAAAGCGGGAGTTTCAATGAGCAGTTCTTC. Combining the CDR3 with reference TRBV7-2 and TRBJ2-1 gives the whole variable domain GAGVSQSPSNKVTEKGKDVELRCDPISGHTALYWYRQSLGQGLEFLIYFQGNSAPDKSGLPSDRFSAERTGGSVSTLTIQRTQQEDSAVYLCASSLESGSFNEQFFGPGTRLTVL.